The 3 T cell receptor beta chains given below trace back to one sample, sequenced in a study of blood T cells in healthy people across ages. A second PCR of 7 to 11 cycles used a sample-barcoded 5' primer and a J-beta primer mix. MiXCR, applied by TCRdb to the 5' RACE reads, yields one record per CDR3 protein. Of about 1.7 million distinct CDR3 sequences in the sample, over 25% were seen once. Sequenced: blood. The receptors here all came from a woman in her 30s in good health.

CDR3 nucleotide sequence: TGTGCCAGCACTCGGGGGGCCGCAGATACGCAGTATTTT. Residues: CASTRGAADTQYF. The J gene is TRBJ2-3, the V gene TRBV2, with a possible D match to TRBD2 (7 bases). The germline V and J ends were trimmed by 7 bases and 4 bases, with 12 bases remaining between them. The CDR3 totals 13 residues. Germline values: CDR1 SNHLY, CDR2 FYNNEI.

The chain joins TRBV18 to TRBJ2-4; 8 bases are a match to TRBD1. CDR3 length: 15 residues. J lost 1 base, V lost 3 bases, and 2 bases had no gene match. Germline lookup yields CDR1 KGHSH and CDR2 LQKENI. In DNA form, the CDR3 reads TGTGCCAGCTCACCGACAGGGGTGGCCAAAAACATTCAGTACTTC. Protein: CASSPTGVAKNIQYF.

The V and J genes are TRBV28 and TRBJ1-2, with 9 bases fitting TRBD1. The CDR3 has 15 residues. Germline CDR1 and CDR2: MDHEN and SYDVKM. V shed 4 bases and J 8 bases; nucleotides not matched to a gene: 11. DNA for the CDR3: TGTGCCAGCAGTTCGGGGACAGGGCAATGGAGGGGCTACACCTTC. Protein sequence: CASSSGTGQWRGYTF.